Following are 16 T cell receptor beta chains from one sample sequenced in a study of OX40 agonist ivuxolimab in advanced cancers. Some clones are missing from TCRdb's copy, which holds only in-frame ones; the method was immunoSEQ multiplex PCR. The sample carries 69,000 or so clones, approximately 80% recorded once. This sample comprised CD4+ or CD8+ T cells sorted from blood, obtained in a trial of the OX40 agonist ivuxolimab. The receptors were gathered from an adult with an advanced solid tumor such as melanoma, head and neck, liver or kidney cancer.

V usage is TRBV5-1 and J usage is TRBJ2-2; 11 bases map to TRBD1. In germline, CDR1 is SGHRS, CDR2 YFSETQ. The V segment lost 6 bases and the J segment 3 bases; nucleotides outside the gene matches: 7. The CDR3 length is 16 residues. The CDR3 sequence: CASNAPGQGDTGELFF. DNA for the CDR3: TGCGCCAGCAACGCCCCGGGACAGGGGGACACCGGGGAGCTGTTTTTT.

This clone has only one observation. The chain links TRBV6-1 to TRBJ1-2; possible D gene TRBD1, 6 bases. The CDR3 has 15 amino acids. Trimming removed 5 bases from V and 8 bases from J, with 21 bases in between. The germline CDR1 and CDR2 sequences are MNHNS and SASEGT. In DNA, the CDR3 is TGTGCCAGCAGTCAATACCGGGAGGACAGTAGGGGCTACACCTTC. This gives the protein CASSQYREDSRGYTF.

V gene TRBV5-1 combines with J gene TRBJ1-1; 10 bases are shared with TRBD1. With 4 bases clipped from V and 0 bases from J, the junction kept 6 bases outside the gene matches. This CDR3 spans 16 amino acids. The germline CDR1 and CDR2 sequences are SGHRS and YFSETQ. CDR3 region: CASSKGQGDMNTEAFF. The CDR3 DNA follows: TGCGCCAGCAGCAAAGGACAGGGGGACATGAACACTGAAGCTTTCTTT.

This chain joins TRBV7-2 and TRBJ1-4; possible D gene TRBD1, 5 bases. Trimming removed 3 bases at V and 0 bases at J, with 11 bases between. The germline CDR1 and CDR2 sequences are SGHTA and FQGNSA. The CDR3 loop spans 16 amino acids. CDR3 DNA sequence: TGTGCCAGCAGCTTTTCCCAGGGTACAACTAATGAAAAACTGTTTTTT. It encodes CASSFSQGTTNEKLFF.

The rearrangement uses TRBV6-4 and TRBJ1-1; 7 bases fit TRBD1. The V and J ends lost 3 bases and 6 bases, in that order; junction bases with no gene match: 4. Germline V gene sequence: CDR1 MRHNA, CDR2 SNTAGT. This CDR3 is 13 amino acids long. Written as DNA, the CDR3 is TGTGCCAGCAGTGATTACAGGGGCGCTGAAGCTTTCTTT. Translating it yields CASSDYRGAEAFF.

J is TRBJ2-2 and V is TRBV2, with D unresolved. CDR1 is SNHLY, CDR2 FYNNEI, per germline. V was shortened by 8 bases and J by 0 bases, with 10 bases between the two germline ends. CDR3 length: 14 amino acids. The CDR3 reads CASVVSSNTGELFF. CDR3 DNA sequence: TGTGCCAGCGTCGTCTCCTCGAACACCGGGGAGCTGTTTTTT.

Details on this clone: With a much larger clone just one base away, this may be a read error. Other DNA sequences in this specimen translate into the identical CDR3. V usage is TRBV9 and J usage is TRBJ2-2; TRBD2 matches 8 bases. The CDR3 is 14 amino acids. Germline CDR1 SGDLS, CDR2 YYNGEE. The CDR3 DNA is TGTGCTAGCAGCCCATCCGGGGGACTAGGGATGCTGTTTTTT. This gives the protein CASSPSGGLGMLFF.

This sequence joins TRBV13 and TRBJ2-3; TRBD2 is a possible D gene (5 bases). This CDR3 contains 13 residues. V lost 3 bases and J 8 bases, leaving 12 bases between the germline ends. From germline, CDR1 is PRHDT and CDR2 FYEKMQ (reference sequence). The CDR3 here is CASSLSSAGTQYF. CDR3 nucleotides: TGTGCCAGCAGCTTGAGTAGCGCGGGTACGCAGTATTTT. The whole variable domain, filled in from reference TRBV13 and TRBJ2-3, reads AAGVIQSPRHLIKEKRETATLKCYPIPRHDTVYWYQQGPGQDPQFLISFYEKMQSDKGSIPDRFSAQQFSDYHSELNMSSLELGDSALYFCASSLSSAGTQYFGPGTRLTVL.

The J gene is TRBJ2-1, the V gene TRBV28; maybe TRBD2 (5 bases). Germline-derived CDR1 and CDR2 are MDHEN and SYDVKM. The CDR3 is 16 amino acids. Trimming removed 5 bases at V and 7 bases at J, with 21 bases between. CDR3 sequence (DNA): TGTGCCAGCAGTCCGTACCGCCCGGATGGAGGTAATGAGCAGTTCTTC. Protein sequence: CASSPYRPDGGNEQFF.

J is TRBJ2-5 and V is TRBV20-1; D ambiguous. From germline, CDR1 is DFQATT and CDR2 SNEGSKA (reference sequence). V lost 5 bases and J 1 base, leaving 5 bases between the germline ends. This CDR3 region has 11 residues. The CDR3 sequence is CSAAGQETQYF. In DNA form, the CDR3 reads TGCAGTGCTGCCGGCCAAGAGACCCAGTACTTC.

This clone was recorded once. The chain joins TRBV7-9 to TRBJ2-4, with TRBD1 matching 7 bases. The V gene end was trimmed by 6 bases and the J gene end by 5 bases; junction bases not matched to a gene: 7. The CDR3 extends over 14 amino acids. CDR1 and CDR2 from the germline V gene are SEHNR and FQNEAQ (reference sequence). The CDR3 region is CASSTDRQENIQYF. CDR3 nucleotide sequence: TGTGCCAGCAGTACGGACAGGCAAGAAAACATTCAGTACTTC.

In its sample, this clone was seen many times. The chain couples TRBV5-6 to TRBJ2-7; TRBD1 matches 8 bases. The CDR3 loop spans 14 amino acids. CDR1 and CDR2 (germline): SGHDT, YYEEEE. V lost 4 bases and J lost 6; bases outside the gene matches: 9. The CDR3 DNA follows: TGTGCCAGCAGCCCCGGGACAGGCATTCGCGAGCAGTACGTC. Translated: CASSPGTGIREQYV.

The rearrangement uses TRBV5-1 and TRBJ1-1, with a possible D match to TRBD1 (6 bases). This CDR3 region has 14 residues. V gave up 3 bases and J gave up 4 bases, with 13 bases separating them. Germline V gene lookup returns CDR1 SGHRS and CDR2 YFSETQ. CDR3 loop: CASSSNRGATEAFF. The CDR3 coding sequence is TGCGCCAGCAGCTCCAACCGGGGGGCCACTGAAGCTTTCTTT.

This clone was seen a few times. CDR3 sequence: CAWMPGLDTEAFF. The CDR3 DNA reads as TGTGCCTGGATGCCGGGTCTGGACACTGAAGCTTTCTTT. This chain joins TRBV30 and TRBJ1-1; D gene unclear. The germline V and J ends were trimmed by 4 bases and 3 bases, with 12 bases remaining between them. The CDR3 runs to 13 residues. From germline, CDR1 is GTSNPN and CDR2 SVGIG (reference sequence).

V is TRBV4-1 and J is TRBJ1-1; D ambiguous. This CDR3 is 12 amino acids long. From germline, CDR1 is MGHRA and CDR2 YSYEKL. V was cut by 4 bases and J by 11 bases, with 14 bases left in between. The CDR3 spells CASSRPGGEAFF. CDR3 coding DNA: TGCGCCAGCAGCCGCCCCGGTGGTGAGGCTTTCTTT.

This clone was picked up a small number of times. This chain joins TRBV5-5 and TRBJ1-6, with D possibly matching TRBD1 (5 bases). The CDR3 has 16 amino acids. V was shortened by 3 bases and J by 7 bases, with 17 bases between the two germline ends. CDR1 is SGHKS, CDR2 YYEKEE, per germline (reference sequence). For the CDR3, the DNA is TGTGCCAGCAGCTACCGCCCGACAGACGCGAATTCACCCCTCCACTTT. It translates to CASSYRPTDANSPLHF.